The 11 T cell receptor beta chains below come from one sample, sequenced in a study of CD8 T cells in ankylosing spondylitis. One entry per CDR3 protein results from TCRdb running MiXCR on the 5' RACE reads. The data contain about 40,000 distinct CDR3 sequences, approximately 16% of them seen just once; the ten biggest clones take up about 45%. Sequencing was carried out using blood. These receptors all stem from a male donor with ankylosing spondylitis or in good health (not recorded which).

This chain connects TRBV29-1 to TRBJ2-3; D is possibly TRBD2 (6 bases). The length of the CDR3 is 12 residues. Germline CDR1 reads SQVTM; CDR2 reads ANQGSEA. The V end was cut by 5 bases, the J end by 5 bases, with 11 bases between. The CDR3 sequence: CSVPEGGDTQYF. The CDR3 DNA sequence: TGCAGCGTTCCCGAGGGAGGAGATACGCAGTATTTT.

This clonotype was counted a few times. The rearrangement uses TRBV10-3 and TRBJ2-2, with 7 nucleotides matching TRBD1. Germline assignment: CDR1 ENHRY and CDR2 SYGVKD. The CDR3 spans 16 residues. V shed 2 bases and J 1 base; nucleotides not matched to a gene: 4. The CDR3: CAISEHRTGNTGELFF. CDR3 sequence (DNA): TGTGCCATCAGTGAGCACAGGACAGGGAACACCGGGGAGCTGTTTTTT.

The chain links TRBV29-1 to TRBJ2-1; 7 bases are a match to TRBD1. The ends lost 6 bases at V and 2 bases at J; junction bases unmatched: 7. This CDR3 is built from 14 residues. The germline CDR1 and CDR2 sequences are SQVTM and ANQGSEA. DNA for the CDR3: TGCAGCGTGGATACAGGGGACCCCTACAATGAGCAGTTCTTC. Its translation: CSVDTGDPYNEQFF.

This clonotype was seen more than once but under ten times. The rearrangement links TRBV5-1 to TRBJ1-6; maybe TRBD1 (6 bases). Germline CDR1 and CDR2: SGHRS and YFSETQ. The V end was cut by 0 bases, the J end by 8 bases, with 12 bases between. CDR3 length equals 15 residues. The CDR3 is CASSLAGRGYSPLHF. The CDR3 region has the DNA TGCGCCAGCAGCTTGGCTGGCAGGGGTTATTCACCCCTCCACTTT.

The genes are TRBV24-1 and TRBJ2-1; no clear D. V lost 2 bases to trimming and J lost 15 bases, with 19 bases between them. Germline V lookup: CDR1 KGHDR, CDR2 SFDVKD. The CDR3 contains 14 residues. For the CDR3, the DNA is TGTGCCACCAGTGATTCTACTAATATCAGATTTAGGTTCTTC. It specifies CATSDSTNIRFRFF.

The chain employs TRBV12-3 or TRBV12-4 and TRBJ2-3; perhaps D is TRBD1 or TRBD2 (5 bases each). Deletions cut 8 bases from V and 0 bases from J, with 21 bases between. The CDR3 length is 17 residues. The CDR3 loop reads CASESAIRGRSTDTQYF. DNA for the CDR3: TGTGCCAGCGAGTCGGCAATACGGGGCCGAAGCACAGATACGCAGTATTTT.

This clonotype turned up a few times. CDR3 coding DNA: TGTGCCAGCAGTTCCATGGATACGCAGTATTTT. Its protein product is CASSSMDTQYF. The chain has TRBV12-3 or TRBV12-4 and TRBJ2-3, with unresolved D. This CDR3 region has 11 residues. V gave up 4 bases and J gave up 6 bases, with 5 bases separating them.

The chain recombines TRBV5-6 with TRBJ2-7; D not resolved. This CDR3 is 13 amino acids long. Germline V lookup: CDR1 SGHDT, CDR2 YYEEEE. Trimming removed 3 bases from V and 0 bases from J, with 7 bases in between. Written as DNA, the CDR3 is TGTGCCAGCAGCTGGGGTCCCTCCTACGAGCAGTACTTC. Translation: CASSWGPSYEQYF.

The chain carries TRBV4-2 and TRBJ2-3, with D perhaps TRBD2 (5 bases). The germline V and J ends were trimmed by 0 bases and 4 bases, with 8 bases remaining between them. The CDR3 is made up of 14 amino acids. CDR1 LGHNA and CDR2 YNFKEQ come from the germline V gene. The CDR3 bases are TGTGCCAGCAGCCAAGATGGGCGGGCAGATACGCAGTATTTT. Its protein is CASSQDGRADTQYF.

This clonotype was counted ten times or more. The rearrangement joins TRBV20-1 to TRBJ2-1; the match to TRBD2 covers 11 bases. CDR3 length: 16 residues. Germline lookup yields CDR1 DFQATT and CDR2 SNEGSKA (reference sequence). CDR3 sequence (DNA): TGCAGCACGTTAGCGGGAGGGTTAAACTCCTACAATGAGCAGTTCTTC. This codes for CSTLAGGLNSYNEQFF.

The chain employs TRBV12-3 or TRBV12-4 and TRBJ1-5; D unresolved. Trimming removed 6 bases at V and 7 bases at J, with 13 bases between. There are 13 residues in the CDR3. CDR3 amino acids: CASSPSDSQPQHF. The DNA of the CDR3 is TGTGCCAGCAGCCCCTCGGACTCACAGCCCCAGCATTTT.